Included here is one TCR beta chain sequence, with context. Antigen unknown. Germline V gene lookup returns CDR1 SGHVS and CDR2 FNYEAQ. Trimming pared 4 bases from V and 8 bases from J, leaving 23 bases between. The CDR3 is made up of 17 amino acids. These data belong to a study of T cell responses to AZD1222 COVID-19 vaccine. Overall study context: Pooling of second doses given at about 4 or about 12 weeks was done. Notes on the study in general: Nearly half of spike-specific TCRs reportedly go after variant regions that carry no mutations. White British ancestry dominated among donors, who included more females, and clonal diversity was possibly underestimated. At baseline, seropositivity was found in only a handful of AZD1222 recipients.

TCRdb's table, derived via immunoSEQ multiplex PCR, lists solely in-frame clones and lacks some. The sample holds 100,000 to 150,000 clones, about nine tenths seen once. The chain combines TRBV7-6 with TRBJ1-4, with D tentatively TRBD1 (5 bases). This TCR was sampled from an adult in good health. The input for sequencing was peripheral blood, taken on day 0 of AZD1222 vaccination. The CDR3 here is CASSSGAGRGLGEKLFF. CDR3 in DNA: TGTGCCAGCAGCTCCGGCGCGGGGCGAGGTCTCGGGGAAAAACTGTTTTTT.